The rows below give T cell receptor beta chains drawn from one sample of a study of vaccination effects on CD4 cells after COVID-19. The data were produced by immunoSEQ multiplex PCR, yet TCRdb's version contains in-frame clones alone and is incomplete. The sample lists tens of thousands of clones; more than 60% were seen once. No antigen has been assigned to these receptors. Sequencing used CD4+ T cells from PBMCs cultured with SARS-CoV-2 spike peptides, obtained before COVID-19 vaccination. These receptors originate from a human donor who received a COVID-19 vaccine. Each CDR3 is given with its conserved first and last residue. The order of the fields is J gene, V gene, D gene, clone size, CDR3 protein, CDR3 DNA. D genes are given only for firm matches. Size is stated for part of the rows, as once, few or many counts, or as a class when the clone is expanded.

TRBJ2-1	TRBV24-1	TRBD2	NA	CATSDSASGGYNEQFF	TGTGCCACCAGCGACTCTGCTAGCGGGGGGTACAATGAGCAGTTCTTC
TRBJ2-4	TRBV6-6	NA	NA	CASSRTDLAKNIQYF	TGTGCCAGCAGTCGGACAGACCTAGCCAAAAACATTCAGTACTTC
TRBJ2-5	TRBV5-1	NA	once	CASSLSWGYQETQYF	TGCGCCAGCAGCTTGTCTTGGGGGTACCAAGAGACCCAGTACTTC
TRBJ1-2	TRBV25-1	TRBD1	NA	CASSPAGGSGYTF	TGTGCCAGCAGTCCGGCAGGGGGTAGTGGCTACACCTTC
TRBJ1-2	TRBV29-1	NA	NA	CSVEDPWQAGYTF	TGCAGCGTTGAAGATCCGTGGCAGGCGGGCTACACCTTC
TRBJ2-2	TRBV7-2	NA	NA	CASSFSSLNTGELFF	TGTGCCAGCAGCTTTTCTAGTCTGAACACCGGGGAGCTGTTTTTT
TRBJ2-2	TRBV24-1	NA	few	CATSEPGAGELFF	TGTGCCACCAGTGAGCCAGGGGCCGGGGAGCTGTTTTTT
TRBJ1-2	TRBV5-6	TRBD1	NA	CASSPRDREGSGYTF	TGTGCCAGCAGCCCACGGGACAGGGAAGGGAGCGGCTACACCTTC
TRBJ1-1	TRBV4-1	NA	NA	CASSLVGQKSTEAFF	TGCGCCAGCAGCCTCGTAGGACAGAAATCCACTGAAGCTTTCTTT
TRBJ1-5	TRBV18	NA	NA	CASSVSQGSNQPQHF	TGTGCCAGCTCGGTAAGCCAAGGTAGCAATCAGCCCCAGCATTTT
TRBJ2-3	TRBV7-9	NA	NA	CASRPPDTQYF	TGTGCCAGCAGACCCCCAGATACGCAGTATTTT
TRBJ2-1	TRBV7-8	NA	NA	CASSLFESSYPFF	TGTGCCAGCAGCTTATTTGAGAGTTCTTATCCGTTCTTC
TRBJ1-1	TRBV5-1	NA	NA	CASSLGQPDTEAFF	TGCGCCAGCAGCTTGGGACAGCCGGACACTGAAGCTTTCTTT
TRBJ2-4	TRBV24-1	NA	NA	CATSDSTPPGAKNIQYF	TGTGCCACCAGTGATTCGACCCCCCCGGGAGCCAAAAACATTCAGTACTTC
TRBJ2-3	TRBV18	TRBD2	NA	CASSKLAGDLTDTQYF	TGTGCCAGCTCTAAACTAGCGGGGGACCTCACAGATACGCAGTATTTT
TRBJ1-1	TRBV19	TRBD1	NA	CASSSQGTVNTEAFF	TGTGCCAGTAGTTCTCAAGGGACAGTGAACACTGAAGCTTTCTTT
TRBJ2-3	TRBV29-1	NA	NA	CSVSVTGGGRTTDTQYF	TGCAGCGTCTCAGTGACCGGAGGGGGACGGACCACAGATACGCAGTATTTT
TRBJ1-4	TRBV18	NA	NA	CASSPRGPGLDEKLFF	TGTGCCAGCTCACCACGGGGCCCGGGGCTAGATGAAAAACTGTTTTTT
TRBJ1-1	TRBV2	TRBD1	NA	CASSDRGRFHGAFF	TGTGCCAGCAGTGACAGGGGGCGCTTCCATGGAGCTTTCTTT
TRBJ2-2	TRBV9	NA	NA	CASSAPGHSNTGELFF	TGTGCCAGCAGCGCACCGGGACATTCGAACACCGGGGAGCTGTTTTTT
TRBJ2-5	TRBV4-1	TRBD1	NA	CASSQVGQGETQYF	TGCGCCAGCAGCCAAGTGGGACAGGGGGAGACCCAGTACTTC
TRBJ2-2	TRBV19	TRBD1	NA	CASSTLGQGYGELFF	TGTGCCAGTAGTACCCTGGGACAGGGGTACGGGGAGCTGTTTTTT
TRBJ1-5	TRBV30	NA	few	CAWSLQSNQPQHF	TGTGCCTGGAGTCTCCAAAGCAATCAGCCCCAGCATTTT
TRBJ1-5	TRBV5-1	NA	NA	CASSLDGSNQPQHF	TGCGCCAGCAGTTTGGACGGGAGCAATCAGCCCCAGCATTTT
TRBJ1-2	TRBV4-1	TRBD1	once	CASSQTTGAYGYTF	TGCGCCAGCAGCCAAACGACAGGGGCCTATGGCTACACCTTC
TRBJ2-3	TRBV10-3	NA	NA	CAISAMADTQYF	TGTGCCATCAGTGCCATGGCAGATACGCAGTATTTT
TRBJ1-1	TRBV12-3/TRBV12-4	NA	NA	CASSLEGRAEAFF	TGTGCCAGCAGTTTAGAGGGGAGGGCTGAAGCTTTCTTT
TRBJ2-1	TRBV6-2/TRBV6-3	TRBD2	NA	CASSRLAGGHNEQFF	TGTGCCAGCAGCAGACTAGCGGGGGGACACAATGAGCAGTTCTTC
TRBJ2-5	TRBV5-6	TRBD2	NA	CASRRPGLAQETQYF	TGTGCCAGCAGACGCCCGGGACTAGCCCAAGAGACCCAGTACTTC
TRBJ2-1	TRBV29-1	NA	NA	CSGRAYNEQFF	TGCAGCGGGAGGGCCTACAATGAGCAGTTCTTC
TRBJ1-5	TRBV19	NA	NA	CASSWGWGQPQHF	TGTGCCAGTAGCTGGGGCTGGGGTCAGCCCCAGCATTTT
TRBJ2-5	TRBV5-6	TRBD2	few	CASSGSGGAWETQYF	TGTGCCAGCAGCGGCAGCGGGGGGGCGTGGGAGACCCAGTACTTC
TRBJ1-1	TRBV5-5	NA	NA	CASSRNSGMNTEAFF	TGTGCCAGCAGCCGGAACAGTGGGATGAACACTGAAGCTTTCTTT
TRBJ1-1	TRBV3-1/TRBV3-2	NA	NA	CASSQRTGEAFF	TGTGCCAGCAGCCAGAGAACAGGCGAAGCTTTCTTT
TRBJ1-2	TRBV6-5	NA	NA	CASSYSRQGSGYTF	TGTGCCAGCAGTTACTCGAGGCAGGGTTCGGGCTACACCTTC